The sequence of this T cell receptor beta chain was determined in a study of long-term antiretroviral therapy in people with HIV. This clone was detected a few times. The antigen remains unidentified. Version v3.0 of the immunoSEQ assay ran at survey level. The table came from immunoSEQ multiplex PCR; TCRdb's copy has only in-frame clones and leaves some out. This table has approximately 47,000 clones, about 88% appearing once. Study outcomes and limitations: Records did not include ART adherence, viral resistance or therapy changes. Patients on ART gained diversity, which nonetheless stayed below transplant donor controls.

CDR1 MNHEY and CDR2 SMNVEV come from the germline V gene (reference sequence). The CDR3 sequence is 14 residues long. V dropped 4 bases and J dropped 3 bases, with 13 bases sitting between them. The chain joins TRBV27 to TRBJ2-7, with D perhaps matching TRBD1 (6 bases). This TCR derives from a woman younger than 30 with HIV. The specimen comprised unsorted PBMCs, sampled 0.8 years after starting antiretroviral therapy. Written as DNA, the CDR3 is TGTGCCAGCAGTTGGTCAGGGGCCGGCTACGAGCAGTACTTC. This translates into CASSWSGAGYEQYF.